These 31 T cell receptor beta chains originate from one sample sequenced in a study of blood T cell repertoires in COVID-19. Sequenced by immunoSEQ multiplex PCR; TCRdb stores in-frame clones only, minus some. The table has roughly 100,000 clones, approximately 85% seen once. Sequencing used peripheral blood. Receptors originate from a man aged 35-49 years with active or convalescent COVID-19.

The chain employs TRBV10-2 and TRBJ1-6; no clear D gene. The ends were cut back, 1 base at V and 5 bases at J, with 15 bases in the middle. The germline V gene has CDR1 WSHSY and CDR2 SAAADI. CDR3 length: 17 amino acids. CDR3 DNA sequence: TGCGCCAGCAGTGAGTGGGTTCGGAGTCCAGATAATTCACCCCTCCACTTT. Residues: CASSEWVRSPDNSPLHF.

The rearrangement links TRBV14 to TRBJ2-1; D gene ambiguous. V was clipped by 1 base and J by 7 bases, with 8 bases between them. The CDR3 loop spans 13 amino acids. The germline V gene encodes CDR1 SGHDN and CDR2 FVKESK. CDR3 region: CASSQGPGNEQFF. CDR3 in DNA: TGTGCCAGCAGCCAAGGTCCCGGGAATGAGCAGTTCTTC.

The V and J genes are TRBV11-2 and TRBJ2-3, with D maybe TRBD1 (5 bases). From germline, CDR1 is SGHAT and CDR2 FQNNGV. V lost 1 base and J 4 bases, leaving 12 bases between the germline ends. The CDR3 consists of 15 residues. CDR3 DNA sequence: TGTGCCAGCAGCTTAGCTGTTTCAGGGTCAGATACGCAGTATTTT. Amino acids: CASSLAVSGSDTQYF.

The chain links TRBV10-3 to TRBJ2-3; D perhaps matches TRBD2 (5 bases). Trimming took off 6 bases at V and 5 bases at J, with 12 bases between the two ends. CDR1 and CDR2 from the germline V gene are ENHRY and SYGVKD. The CDR3 runs 13 residues. As DNA, the CDR3 is TGTGCCATCAGAGACGGAGGAGAAGATACGCAGTATTTT. This codes for CAIRDGGEDTQYF.

V is TRBV5-4 and J is TRBJ2-2; TRBD2 matches at 10 bases. Germline lookup yields CDR1 SGHNT and CDR2 YYREEE (reference sequence). The V gene end was trimmed by 4 bases and the J gene end by 6 bases; junction bases not matched to a gene: 9. This CDR3 is built from 16 residues. The CDR3 nucleotides read TGTGCCAGCAGCCGCACTAGCGGGGTGGGAGCCGGGGAGCTGTTTTTT. It codes for CASSRTSGVGAGELFF. Together with reference TRBV5-4 and TRBJ2-2, the CDR3 gives the full variable domain: ETGVTQSPTHLIKTRGQQVTLRCSSQSGHNTVSWYQQALGQGPQFIFQYYREEENGRGNFPPRFSGLQFPNYSSELNVNALELDDSALYLCASSRTSGVGAGELFFGEGSRLTVL.

Concerning this clone: The sample has other DNA sequences that encode this CDR3 too. This chain uses TRBV4-1 with TRBJ1-6; tentative D call: TRBD1 (5 bases). The V end lost 0 bases, the J end lost 10 bases, and 7 bases lay between the germline ends. CDR3 length: 13 residues. In germline, CDR1 is MGHRA, CDR2 YSYEKL. This CDR3 reads CASSQETGSPLHF. The CDR3 DNA follows: TGCGCCAGCAGCCAAGAAACAGGATCACCCCTCCACTTT.

V is TRBV4-1 and J is TRBJ1-1; TRBD1 might be the D (6 bases). The CDR3 covers 14 residues. The V and J ends lost 0 bases and 5 bases respectively, with 10 bases between them. The germline V gene has CDR1 MGHRA and CDR2 YSYEKL. CDR3 DNA: TGCGCCAGCAGCCAAGACAGGGGTTTGACTGAAGCTTTCTTT. It is translated as CASSQDRGLTEAFF.

The rearrangement joins TRBV6-5 to TRBJ1-1; TRBD1 is a possible D gene (6 bases). V shed 4 bases and J shed 4 bases, with 13 bases lying between them. CDR1 is MNHEY, CDR2 SVGAGI, per germline. The CDR3 is 14 amino acids. The DNA for the CDR3 is TGTGCCAGCAGTTTAAGGGTGGGGGCCACTGAAGCTTTCTTT. This translates into CASSLRVGATEAFF.

The chain is built from TRBV27 and TRBJ2-7, with D possibly matching TRBD2 (5 bases). CDR1 and CDR2 from the germline V gene are MNHEY and SMNVEV (reference sequence). The V gene lost 4 bases and the J gene lost 6 bases, with 13 bases spanning the gap. The CDR3 contains 13 residues. The DNA of the CDR3 is TGTGCCAGCAGTTCCATGGGGAGCTCCGAGCAGTACTTC. Translation: CASSSMGSSEQYF.

CDR3 DNA sequence: TGTGCCAGCAGCGCTCCTAGCGGGGTGGGGGAGACCCAGTACTTC. Protein product: CASSAPSGVGETQYF. The J gene is TRBJ2-5, the V gene TRBV9, with 9 positions matching TRBD2. This CDR3 region has 15 residues. After removal of 3 bases from V and 5 bases from J, the junction contained 8 bases not matched to a gene. Germline lookup yields CDR1 SGDLS and CDR2 YYNGEE. Filled out from reference TRBV9 and TRBJ2-5, the complete variable domain reads DSGVTQTPKHLITATGQRVTLRCSPRSGDLSVYWYQQSLDQGLQFLIQYYNGEERAKGNILERFSAQQFPDLHSELNLSSLELGDSALYFCASSAPSGVGETQYFGPGTRLLVL.

This chain joins TRBV3-1 (or the pseudogene TRBV3-2) and TRBJ2-5, with 7 positions matching TRBD2. CDR3 length: 15 residues. V gave up 2 bases and J gave up 5 bases; unmatched junction bases: 8. Germline V lookup: CDR1 LGHDT, CDR2 YNNKEL (reference sequence). The CDR3 is CASSQYPQGGETQYF. The CDR3 bases are TGTGCCAGCAGCCAATACCCGCAGGGAGGGGAGACCCAGTACTTC.

This clone was found once. The chain joins TRBV2 to TRBJ2-3; 9 bases agree with TRBD1. Trimming took 6 bases from V and 2 from J; bases not matched to a gene: 6. Germline values: CDR1 SNHLY, CDR2 FYNNEI. The CDR3 has 15 residues. The CDR3 loop is CASSFGDRDTDTQYF. The CDR3, as DNA: TGTGCCAGCAGCTTTGGGGACAGGGACACAGATACGCAGTATTTT.

This chain connects TRBV3-1 (or the pseudogene TRBV3-2) to TRBJ2-5; TRBD2 might be the D (5 bases). This CDR3 has 16 residues. Germline V gene sequence: CDR1 LGHDT, CDR2 YNNKEL (reference sequence). V lost 2 bases to trimming and J lost 1 base, with 14 bases between them. The CDR3 DNA reads TGTGCCAGCAGCCAATATACGGGGAACCCCCAAGAGACCCAGTACTTC. This codes for CASSQYTGNPQETQYF.

The chain links TRBV19 to TRBJ2-3; possible D gene TRBD1, 5 bases. The V gene lost 3 bases and the J gene lost 4 bases, with 11 bases spanning the gap. CDR3 length equals 14 residues. Germline assignment: CDR1 LNHDA and CDR2 SQIVND (reference sequence). This chain's CDR3 is CASSMGKGADTQYF. The CDR3 DNA reads as TGTGCCAGTAGTATGGGGAAAGGGGCAGATACGCAGTATTTT.

The chain employs TRBV6-2 or TRBV6-3 and TRBJ1-5; TRBD1 agrees at 7 bases. The germline V gene encodes CDR1 MNHEY and CDR2 SVGEGT. J gave up 4 bases and V 6 bases, and 9 bases lay outside the gene matches. The CDR3 sequence is 15 residues long. CDR3 sequence (DNA): TGTGCCAGCAGCCCCGGGACAGTACGAAATCAGCCCCAGCATTTT. Translation gives CASSPGTVRNQPQHF.

This chain uses TRBV20-1 with TRBJ2-7, with D unclear. The CDR3 sequence is 11 residues long. The germline CDR1 and CDR2 sequences are DFQATT and SNEGSKA (reference sequence). The ends were cut back, 0 bases at V and 3 bases at J, with 3 bases in the middle. This CDR3 is CSARDLYEQYF. CDR3 sequence (DNA): TGCAGTGCTAGAGACCTCTACGAGCAGTACTTC.

This chain uses TRBV9 with TRBJ2-1; maybe TRBD1 (5 bases). V was cut by 4 bases and J by 5 bases, with 7 bases left in between. The CDR3 covers 12 residues. Germline loops: CDR1 SGDLS, CDR2 YYNGEE. CDR3: CASSLQDNEQFF. The CDR3, as DNA: TGTGCCAGCAGCTTACAGGACAATGAGCAGTTCTTC.

The chain employs TRBV3-1 (or the pseudogene TRBV3-2) and TRBJ1-2; no definite D call. The CDR3 totals 12 residues. Germline-derived CDR1 and CDR2 are LGHDT and YNNKEL (reference sequence). With 1 base removed from V and 7 bases from J, the gap between germline ends came to 7 bases. The CDR3 nucleotides are TGTGCCAGCAGCCAAGTCCCCGGTGGCTACACCTTC. Translated: CASSQVPGGYTF.

This rearrangement joins TRBV5-5 to TRBJ2-3, with 12 positions matching TRBD1. The germline V gene has CDR1 SGHKS and CDR2 YYEKEE (reference sequence). The CDR3 has 15 amino acids. V dropped 4 bases and J dropped 4; count of bases not matched to a gene: 4. DNA of the CDR3: TGTGCCAGCAGCCGGGGGACAGGGGGCGCAGATACGCAGTATTTT. This sequence encodes CASSRGTGGADTQYF.

J is TRBJ1-2 and V is TRBV19, with D tentatively TRBD1 (5 bases). CDR3 length: 15 amino acids. Trimming left V 3 bases short and J 6 bases short, with 17 bases between. Germline V CDR1 and CDR2: LNHDA, SQIVND (reference sequence). The CDR3 DNA sequence: TGTGCCAGTAGTATGATAGGGGCCAGCCAGAATGGCTACACCTTC. Translated, it gives CASSMIGASQNGYTF.

The rearrangement links TRBV6-4 to TRBJ2-1; TRBD2 aligns across 7 bases. From germline, CDR1 is MRHNA and CDR2 SNTAGT. V gave up 3 bases and J gave up 9 bases; unmatched junction bases: 5. This CDR3 has 13 residues. CDR3 protein: CASSDQAGIEQFF. Written as DNA, the CDR3 is TGTGCCAGCAGTGATCAAGCGGGGATTGAGCAGTTCTTC.

The J gene is TRBJ1-2, the V gene TRBV12-3 or TRBV12-4; no firm D call. The CDR3 is made up of 13 amino acids. The germline V and J ends were trimmed by 5 bases and 3 bases, with 10 bases remaining between them. As DNA, the CDR3 is TGTGCCAGCAGTGTAAACCGGGACTATGGCTACACCTTC. Its protein product is CASSVNRDYGYTF.

The chain is built from TRBV6-5 and TRBJ1-2, with 7 bases matching TRBD1. This CDR3 comprises 15 residues. The V and J ends lost 2 bases and 8 bases, in that order; junction bases with no gene match: 11. Germline CDR1 is MNHEY and CDR2 is SVGAGI. In DNA, the CDR3 is TGTGCCAGCAGTTACGGGGGACAGACCTTTGGAGGCTACACCTTC. It specifies CASSYGGQTFGGYTF.

This clone was observed many times. The chain is built from TRBV27 and TRBJ2-2; TRBD2 agrees at 15 bases. The J segment lost 7 bases and the V segment lost 6 bases, leaving 12 bases of the junction unmatched. Germline-derived CDR1 and CDR2 are MNHEY and SMNVEV (reference sequence). This CDR3 has 18 residues. CDR3 nucleotides: TGTGCCAGCAGCCCTCCCGGACTAGCGGGGGGGCCGTACGGGGAGCTGTTTTTT. Its translation is CASSPPGLAGGPYGELFF.

The V and J genes are TRBV7-9 and TRBJ2-7; D remains ambiguous. Germline V gene data show CDR1 as SEHNR and CDR2 as FQNEAQ (reference sequence). The V end lost 3 bases, the J end lost 2 bases, and 14 bases lay between the germline ends. The CDR3 totals 15 residues. In DNA form, the CDR3 reads TGTGCCAGCAGCTTTACCGTTGGGCTTACCTACGAGCAGTACTTC. Translation gives CASSFTVGLTYEQYF.

The genes are TRBV10-1 and TRBJ1-5; TRBD1 matches at 10 bases. Germline CDR1 reads WNHNN; CDR2 reads SYGVQD (reference sequence). The V and J ends lost 10 bases and 0 bases, in that order; junction bases with no gene match: 9. The CDR3 extends over 16 amino acids. The CDR3 spells CAKRTGGGHSNQPQHF. As DNA, the CDR3 is TGCGCCAAAAGGACAGGGGGTGGTCATAGCAATCAGCCCCAGCATTTT.

The chain is built from TRBV6-2 or TRBV6-3 and TRBJ1-5; no firm D call. CDR1 MNHEY and CDR2 SVGEGT come from the germline V gene. This CDR3 contains 15 residues. Trimming removed 0 bases at V and 6 bases at J, with 12 bases between. The CDR3 DNA is TGTGCCAGCAGTTACTCAGGAGTAAATGGTCAGCCCCAGCATTTT. It translates to CASSYSGVNGQPQHF.

CDR3 loop: CAISQTGHTGELFF. CDR3 DNA: TGTGCCATCAGCCAGACAGGGCACACCGGGGAGCTGTTTTTT. The chain uses TRBV10-3 and TRBJ2-2; 7 bases are shared with TRBD1. Losses at the gene ends were 6 bases for V and 3 bases for J; bases not matched to a gene: 4. This CDR3 is 14 amino acids long. Germline assignment: CDR1 ENHRY and CDR2 SYGVKD.

This chain joins TRBV3-1 (or the pseudogene TRBV3-2) and TRBJ1-1, with D perhaps matching TRBD1 (6 bases). The CDR3 covers 14 residues. With 4 bases removed from V and 4 bases from J, the gap between germline ends came to 13 bases. Germline assignment: CDR1 LGHDT and CDR2 YNNKEL (reference sequence). The CDR3 nucleotides read TGTGCCAGCAGCCGGACAGAGGTGGGCACTGAAGCTTTCTTT. Encoded protein: CASSRTEVGTEAFF.

This clone was observed a few times. V usage is TRBV4-1 and J usage is TRBJ2-5; 7 positions agree with TRBD2. Per the germline V gene, CDR1 is MGHRA and CDR2 is YSYEKL. This CDR3 is 14 amino acids long. Losses at the gene ends were 1 base for V and 4 bases for J; bases not matched to a gene: 3. The CDR3 DNA sequence: TGCGCCAGCAGCCAAGGGTGGGGGGGAGAGACCCAGTACTTC. Translated: CASSQGWGGETQYF.

The chain has TRBV6-5 and TRBJ2-3; 12 positions match TRBD2. This CDR3 region has 15 residues. From germline, CDR1 is MNHEY and CDR2 SVGAGI. With 2 bases clipped from V and 4 bases from J, the junction kept 1 base outside the gene matches. CDR3 sequence: CASSYRLAGADTQYF. Here the CDR3 DNA reads TGTGCCAGCAGTTACCGACTAGCGGGGGCAGATACGCAGTATTTT.